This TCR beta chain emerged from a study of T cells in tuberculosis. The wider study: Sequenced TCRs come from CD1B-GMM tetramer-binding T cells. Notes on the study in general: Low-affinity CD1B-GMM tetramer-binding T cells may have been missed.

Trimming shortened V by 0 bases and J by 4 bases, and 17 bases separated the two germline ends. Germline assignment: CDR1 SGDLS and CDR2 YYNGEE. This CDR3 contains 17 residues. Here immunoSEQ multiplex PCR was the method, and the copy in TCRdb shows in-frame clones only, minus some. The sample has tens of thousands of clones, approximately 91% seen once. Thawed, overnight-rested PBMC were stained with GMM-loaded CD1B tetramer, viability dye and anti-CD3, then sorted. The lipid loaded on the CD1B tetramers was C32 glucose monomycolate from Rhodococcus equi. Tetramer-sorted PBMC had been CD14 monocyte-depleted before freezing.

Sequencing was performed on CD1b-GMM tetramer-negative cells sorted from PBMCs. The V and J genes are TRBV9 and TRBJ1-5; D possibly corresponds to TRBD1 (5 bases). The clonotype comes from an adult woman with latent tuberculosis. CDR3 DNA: TGTGCCAGCAGCGTAGAATGGGGGGAGGAGTGGAATCAGCCCCAGCATTTT. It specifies CASSVEWGEEWNQPQHF.